The 29 T cell receptor beta chains in this list originate from one sample, sequenced in a study of type 1 regulatory T cells. TCRdb redid the calling of the reads with MiXCR, one entry per CDR3 protein. Among about 97,000 distinct CDR3 sequences listed, roughly 31% were seen once. The material sequenced was CD4+ T cells, either the whole sample or a sorted fraction (not recorded which). These receptors all come from a human donor in good health.

The V call is TRBV11-2, the J call TRBJ2-2; 7 bases agree with TRBD1. This CDR3 region has 18 residues. Germline CDR1 and CDR2: SGHAT and FQNNGV. V was pared by 4 bases and J by 1 base, with 12 bases of the junction left unmatched. Here the CDR3 reads CASSSPPWGQQNTGELFF. DNA of the CDR3: TGTGCCAGCAGCTCCCCCCCCTGGGGACAGCAGAACACCGGGGAGCTGTTTTTT.

This rearrangement joins TRBV10-3 to TRBJ2-5; the match to TRBD2 covers 7 bases. The V segment lost 2 bases and the J segment 2 bases; nucleotides outside the gene matches: 5. Germline lookup yields CDR1 ENHRY and CDR2 SYGVKD. The CDR3 covers 15 residues. The CDR3 DNA reads TGTGCCATCAGTGAGGGGGGGGGTCGACAAGAGACCCAGTACTTC. It is translated as CAISEGGGRQETQYF.

This sequence joins TRBV5-1 and TRBJ2-3, with 10 bases that match TRBD2. The CDR3 sequence is 17 residues long. V gave up 4 bases and J gave up 2 bases; unmatched junction bases: 10. Germline lookup yields CDR1 SGHRS and CDR2 YFSETQ. The CDR3 loop reads CASSLLIAGGTTDTQYF. The CDR3, as DNA: TGCGCCAGCAGCCTACTGATAGCGGGAGGCACCACAGATACGCAGTATTTT.

This clonotype was recorded many times. In nucleotides, the CDR3 is TGCAGTGCGCCTGACAGTATGAACACTGAAGCTTTCTTT. This sequence encodes CSAPDSMNTEAFF. This chain links TRBV20-1 with TRBJ1-1; TRBD1 is a possible D gene (5 bases). The V and J ends lost 6 bases and 0 bases respectively, with 11 bases between them. This CDR3 is built from 13 residues. Per germline, CDR1 DFQATT and CDR2 SNEGSKA (reference sequence).

The chain links TRBV10-3 to TRBJ2-5, with D possibly being TRBD2 (7 bases). This CDR3 comprises 16 residues. From germline, CDR1 is ENHRY and CDR2 SYGVKD. Trimming took 7 bases from V and 5 from J, leaving 23 bases between them. The CDR3 bases are TGTGCCATCAAGGGGGGTCCAGCGGGATATCCTGAGACCCAGTACTTC. This gives the protein CAIKGGPAGYPETQYF.

J is TRBJ2-7 and V is TRBV6-5, with D possibly being TRBD2 (6 bases). V was trimmed by 0 bases and J by 8 bases, leaving 14 bases between them. CDR3 length equals 14 residues. Germline loops: CDR1 MNHEY, CDR2 SVGAGI. The CDR3 nucleotides are TGTGCCAGCAGTTACTCGGACTTTGCGGGGAAGCAGTACTTC. Translation gives CASSYSDFAGKQYF.

A note on this clonotype: No conserved phenylalanine or tryptophan ends this CDR3, so it is likely a read error. This sequence joins TRBV15 and TRBJ2-1; TRBD2 matches 7 bases. The CDR3 has 15 residues. Per the germline V gene, CDR1 is LNHNV and CDR2 is YYDKDF (reference sequence). The V and J ends lost 3 bases and 0 bases, in that order; junction bases with no gene match: 2. Here the CDR3 DNA reads TGTGCCACCAGCAGGCTAGCGGTCTCCTACAATGAGCAGTTCCTC. Translation: CATSRLAVSYNEQFL.

In this sample, this clonotype turned up a few times. V and J are TRBV7-2 and TRBJ2-1; the D gene is possibly TRBD1 (6 bases). Germline assignment: CDR1 SGHTA and CDR2 FQGNSA. CDR3 length equals 14 residues. Trimming stripped 4 bases from V and 5 bases from J, with 12 bases between. CDR3 DNA sequence: TGTGCCAGCAGCTCACAGACAGGCAACAATGAGCAGTTCTTC. It specifies CASSSQTGNNEQFF. Variable domain in full (rest from reference TRBV7-2 and TRBJ2-1): GAGVSQSPSNKVTEKGKDVELRCDPISGHTALYWYRQSLGQGLEFLIYFQGNSAPDKSGLPSDRFSAERTGGSVSTLTIQRTQQEDSAVYLCASSSQTGNNEQFFGPGTRLTVL.

This clonotype was recorded a few times. The chain is built from TRBV3-1 and TRBJ2-7, with no clear D. V was cut by 0 bases and J by 3 bases, with 0 bases left in between. The CDR3 spans 11 residues. Germline CDR1 is LGHDT and CDR2 is YNNKEL (reference sequence). The CDR3 sequence is CASSQDYEQYF. The DNA of the CDR3 is TGTGCCAGCAGCCAAGACTACGAGCAGTACTTC.

The chain uses TRBV6-6 and TRBJ2-1; the match to TRBD1 covers 10 bases. In germline, CDR1 is MNHNY, CDR2 SVGAGI (reference sequence). V shed 7 bases and J 4 bases; nucleotides not matched to a gene: 10. The CDR3 contains 16 residues. The CDR3 DNA reads TGTGCCAGCACCAAAGACAGGGGGCAGAAGTACAATGAGCAGTTCTTC. Translation gives CASTKDRGQKYNEQFF.

The chain is built from TRBV11-2 and TRBJ2-3; D is perhaps TRBD2 (6 bases). Per germline, CDR1 SGHAT and CDR2 FQNNGV. V lost 5 bases and J lost 6, with 21 bases in between. The CDR3 covers 16 residues. The CDR3 DNA follows: TGTGCCAGCAGCGCGCGGGACTCCGTACAGAGGGATACGCAGTATTTT. This gives the protein CASSARDSVQRDTQYF. The entire variable domain, with the rest obtained from reference TRBV11-2 and TRBJ2-3, is as follows: EAGVAQSPRYKIIEKRQSVAFWCNPISGHATLYWYQQILGQGPKLLIQFQNNGVVDDSQLPKDRFSAERLKGVDSTLKIQPAKLEDSAVYLCASSARDSVQRDTQYFGPGTRLTVL.

CDR3 DNA sequence: TGTGCCAGCAGCTTGGGGTTCGGGGGGGGAATTCAGCCCCAGCATTTT. Translated, it gives CASSLGFGGGIQPQHF. This chain links TRBV5-5 with TRBJ1-5; perhaps TRBD1 as D (5 bases). The CDR3 covers 16 residues. Trimming took off 0 bases at V and 6 bases at J, with 16 bases between the two ends. CDR1 and CDR2 (germline): SGHKS, YYEKEE (reference sequence).

This clonotype was picked up a small number of times. The chain has TRBV29-1 and TRBJ1-2, with D possibly matching TRBD1 (6 bases). This CDR3 spans 14 amino acids. The V end was cut by 7 bases, the J end by 6 bases, with 21 bases between. Looked up from germline, CDR1 is SQVTM and CDR2 is ANQGSEA. As DNA, the CDR3 is TGCAGCGGGACCGACCTCGGGACAAAAAATGGCTACACCTTC. Residues: CSGTDLGTKNGYTF.

The V call is TRBV6-1, the J call TRBJ2-5; D not resolved. The germline gives CDR1 MNHNS, CDR2 SASEGT. The CDR3 totals 13 residues. V lost 1 base, J lost 1 base, and 4 bases lay in between. CDR3 sequence (DNA): TGTGCCAGCAGTGAAGATCCCCAAGAGACCCAGTACTTC. It is translated as CASSEDPQETQYF.

The J gene is TRBJ2-1, the V gene TRBV15; 14 bases are shared with TRBD2. The CDR3 has 20 residues. J gave up 8 bases and V 0 bases, and 15 bases lay outside the gene matches. In germline, CDR1 is LNHNV, CDR2 YYDKDF (reference sequence). CDR3 DNA: TGTGCCACCAGCAGAGATCTACGGCAGACGGGACTAGCGGGAGCCCATGAGCAGTTCTTC. It codes for CATSRDLRQTGLAGAHEQFF.

This clonotype was detected only a few times. This sequence joins TRBV9 and TRBJ2-1; the match to TRBD2 covers 7 bases. Germline trimming cut 0 bases from V and 10 bases from J; bases unmatched to any gene: 10. The CDR3 is 15 residues long. Germline lookup yields CDR1 SGDLS and CDR2 YYNGEE. This CDR3 is CASSVVAGEHGEQFF. CDR3 sequence (DNA): TGTGCCAGCAGCGTAGTTGCGGGAGAGCACGGCGAGCAGTTCTTC. Filled out from reference TRBV9 and TRBJ2-1, the complete variable domain reads DSGVTQTPKHLITATGQRVTLRCSPRSGDLSVYWYQQSLDQGLQFLIQYYNGEERAKGNILERFSAQQFPDLHSELNLSSLELGDSALYFCASSVVAGEHGEQFFGPGTRLTVL.

V usage is TRBV4-1 and J usage is TRBJ2-3, with TRBD1 matching 8 bases. Per the germline V gene, CDR1 is MGHRA and CDR2 is YSYEKL. J gave up 3 bases and V 10 bases, and 12 bases lay outside the gene matches. The CDR3 extends over 15 amino acids. CDR3 protein: CATSGAGQGTDTQYF. CDR3 DNA: TGCGCCACCTCTGGCGCCGGACAGGGAACAGATACGCAGTATTTT.

V is TRBV12-3 or TRBV12-4 and J is TRBJ1-1; TRBD1 is a possible D gene (6 bases). This CDR3 spans 14 amino acids. V was pared by 1 base and J by 4 bases, with 10 bases between. The CDR3 DNA reads as TGTGCCAGCAGTTTAGAGGGGGTCGGCACTGAAGCTTTCTTT. Translated, it gives CASSLEGVGTEAFF.

The V and J genes are TRBV3-1 and TRBJ2-2; D is unresolved. The V end lost 1 base, the J end lost 5 bases, and 8 bases lay between the germline ends. Germline V gives CDR1 LGHDT, CDR2 YNNKEL (reference sequence). This CDR3 is built from 14 residues. In DNA, the CDR3 is TGTGCCAGCAGCCAAGTTTGGGGAACCGGGGAGCTGTTTTTT. Translating it yields CASSQVWGTGELFF.

This clonotype was found a few times. The V and J genes are TRBV7-6 and TRBJ2-5; 10 nucleotides match TRBD2. Germline V gives CDR1 SGHVS, CDR2 FNYEAQ. V shed 6 bases, J shed 7 bases, and the junction held 5 bases outside the gene matches. CDR3 length: 13 amino acids. This CDR3 reads CASRLSSGGTQYF. In DNA, the CDR3 is TGTGCCAGCAGACTATCTAGCGGGGGGACCCAGTACTTC.

This clonotype was seen a few times. The rearrangement links TRBV6-5 to TRBJ1-5; 9 positions agree with TRBD1. The length of the CDR3 is 16 residues. The V gene end was trimmed by 0 bases and the J gene end by 3 bases; junction bases not matched to a gene: 3. Germline V gene sequence: CDR1 MNHEY, CDR2 SVGAGI. This chain's CDR3 is CASSYSGTGHNQPQHF. In DNA form, the CDR3 reads TGTGCCAGCAGTTACTCCGGGACAGGGCACAATCAGCCCCAGCATTTT.

This clonotype was counted only a few times. The rearrangement uses TRBV30 and TRBJ2-1; D is undetermined. Trimming took 2 bases from V and 10 from J, leaving 9 bases between them. This CDR3 has 11 residues. The germline V gene has CDR1 GTSNPN and CDR2 SVGIG (reference sequence). The CDR3 region is CAWSTTAEQFF. The DNA of the CDR3 is TGTGCCTGGAGTACTACCGCGGAGCAGTTCTTC.

The CDR3: CASVRDNPYEQYF. In DNA form, the CDR3 reads TGTGCCAGCGTCCGGGACAACCCCTACGAGCAGTACTTC. V usage is TRBV6-2 or TRBV6-3 and J usage is TRBJ2-7; a possible D gene is TRBD1 (6 bases). The CDR3 has 13 amino acids. Germline CDR1 is MNHEY and CDR2 is SVGEGT. The V and J ends lost 8 bases and 2 bases respectively, with 13 bases between them.

The rearrangement links TRBV5-5 to TRBJ1-1; TRBD1 aligns across 9 bases. This CDR3 has 12 amino acids. Germline V gene sequence: CDR1 SGHKS, CDR2 YYEKEE (reference sequence). After removal of 2 bases from V and 12 bases from J, the junction contained 5 bases not matched to a gene. CDR3 loop: CASSFNRGLTFF. The CDR3 DNA sequence: TGTGCCAGCAGCTTTAACAGGGGGCTGACTTTCTTT.

This clonotype was observed a few times. V gene TRBV7-2 combines with J gene TRBJ2-7; 11 bases match TRBD2. This CDR3 comprises 16 residues. Germline V gene lookup returns CDR1 SGHTA and CDR2 FQGNSA. J was trimmed by 4 bases and V by 3 bases; bases with no gene match: 8. The CDR3 DNA follows: TGTGCCAGCAGCTTTCAACTAGCGGGAGCTCTATACGAGCAGTACTTC. It is translated as CASSFQLAGALYEQYF.

This clonotype was seen a handful of times. The rearrangement joins TRBV6-1 to TRBJ2-3, with no clear D. From germline, CDR1 is MNHNS and CDR2 SASEGT. The CDR3 length is 15 residues. V was shortened by 3 bases and J by 0 bases, with 10 bases between the two germline ends. The CDR3 DNA sequence: TGTGCCAGCAGTGATTCTAACCCTAGCACAGATACGCAGTATTTT. It is translated as CASSDSNPSTDTQYF.

This clonotype was counted between two and nine times. The chain recombines TRBV11-2 with TRBJ2-7, with 7 bases lining up with TRBD2. Germline V CDR1 and CDR2: SGHAT, FQNNGV. CDR3 length: 15 residues. Trimming cost V 0 bases and J 2 bases; bases outside gene matches: 4. The CDR3 nucleotides read TGTGCCAGCAGCTTAGAGGGGGGGACGGCCTACGAGCAGTACTTC. Translating gives CASSLEGGTAYEQYF.

J is TRBJ2-7 and V is TRBV5-1, with TRBD2 as a possible D gene (5 bases). The V gene lost 2 bases and the J gene lost 3 bases, with 6 bases spanning the gap. The CDR3 contains 12 residues. Germline V gives CDR1 SGHRS, CDR2 YFSETQ. For the CDR3, the DNA is TGCGCCAGCAGCTTCGGGGACTACGAGCAGTACTTC. Amino acid sequence: CASSFGDYEQYF.

The chain joins TRBV20-1 to TRBJ2-2; D unresolved. Germline CDR1 DFQATT, CDR2 SNEGSKA (reference sequence). V lost 0 bases, J lost 4 bases, and 9 bases lay in between. CDR3 length: 14 amino acids. This CDR3 is CSARDVRFTGELFF. Here the CDR3 DNA reads TGCAGTGCTAGAGATGTACGTTTCACCGGGGAGCTGTTTTTT.